Each of the 7 T cell receptor beta chains below was sequenced from the same sample in a study of shared clonotypes between healthy human individuals. Sequenced by immunoSEQ multiplex PCR; TCRdb stores in-frame clones only, minus some. The sample lists 110,000 or so clones; 68% were seen once. The sequenced sample consisted of memory CD8+ T cells sorted from blood. Subset indicated: CD45RO+ cells pooled with CCR7-negative TemRA cells. All receptors come from a woman in her 30s in good health.

This rearrangement joins TRBV7-2 to TRBJ2-7, with 11 positions matching TRBD2. Germline loops: CDR1 SGHTA, CDR2 FQGNSA. Germline trimming cut 5 bases from V and 3 bases from J; bases unmatched to any gene: 6. The CDR3 has 15 residues. The CDR3 sequence is CASSARLAGNYEQYF. In nucleotides, the CDR3 is TGTGCCAGCAGCGCACGACTAGCGGGAAACTACGAGCAGTACTTC.

V and J are TRBV28 and TRBJ2-5; D not resolved. The CDR3 loop spans 12 amino acids. Deletions cut 2 bases from V and 4 bases from J, with 5 bases between. Per the germline V gene, CDR1 is MDHEN and CDR2 is SYDVKM. CDR3: CASSLDVETQYF. CDR3 in DNA: TGTGCCAGCAGTTTAGACGTAGAGACCCAGTACTTC.

J is TRBJ2-7 and V is TRBV7-9; TRBD1 or TRBD2 may be the D gene (7 bases each). V lost 5 bases and J lost 3, with 14 bases in between. Germline CDR1 SEHNR, CDR2 FQNEAQ (reference sequence). The CDR3 loop spans 14 amino acids. For the CDR3, the DNA is TGTGCCAGCAGCCCCAGGGGGGGTTTCTACGAGCAGTACTTC. Translation gives CASSPRGGFYEQYF.

This clone has just one count. This rearrangement joins TRBV14 to TRBJ2-7; 10 bases are a match to TRBD2. Germline lookup yields CDR1 SGHDN and CDR2 FVKESK. With V trimmed by 1 base and J by 4 bases, 7 bases remained unmatched. The CDR3 runs 16 residues. The CDR3 sequence: CASSQVPGLATYEQYF. The CDR3 DNA follows: TGTGCCAGCAGCCAAGTTCCGGGACTAGCGACGTACGAGCAGTACTTC.

The chain couples TRBV2 to TRBJ2-5; 11 bases line up with TRBD2. V lost 0 bases and J lost 5; bases outside the gene matches: 5. Germline V gene data show CDR1 as SNHLY and CDR2 as FYNNEI. The length of the CDR3 is 16 residues. CDR3: CASSEAELAGAETQYF. The CDR3 bases are TGTGCCAGCAGTGAAGCGGAACTAGCGGGAGCGGAGACCCAGTACTTC.

The chain carries TRBV28 and TRBJ1-3; perhaps TRBD1 as D (5 bases). The CDR3 loop spans 16 amino acids. With 0 bases removed from V and 7 bases from J, the gap between germline ends came to 16 bases. Germline loops: CDR1 MDHEN, CDR2 SYDVKM. The CDR3, as DNA: TGTGCCAGCAGTTTATGCTGTGCGGGACTGGGGAACACCATATATTTT. This gives the protein CASSLCCAGLGNTIYF.

The chain links TRBV7-9 to TRBJ1-1; TRBD1 matches at 7 bases. Germline lookup yields CDR1 SEHNR and CDR2 FQNEAQ (reference sequence). This CDR3 is built from 15 residues. Unmatched junction bases numbered 8, after V lost 3 bases and J lost 4 bases. The CDR3 here is CASSFLDRVGTEAFF. The CDR3 DNA follows: TGTGCCAGCAGCTTCCTTGACAGGGTTGGCACTGAAGCTTTCTTT.